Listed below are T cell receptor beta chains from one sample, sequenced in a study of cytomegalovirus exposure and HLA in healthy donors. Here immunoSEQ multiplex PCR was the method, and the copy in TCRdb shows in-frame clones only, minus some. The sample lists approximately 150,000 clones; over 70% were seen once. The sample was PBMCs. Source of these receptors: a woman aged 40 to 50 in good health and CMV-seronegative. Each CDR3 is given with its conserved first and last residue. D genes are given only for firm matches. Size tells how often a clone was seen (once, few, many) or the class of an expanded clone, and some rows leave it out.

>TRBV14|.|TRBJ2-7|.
CASGDFPGYEQYF
TGTGCAAGCGGAGACTTCCCCGGTTACGAGCAGTACTTC
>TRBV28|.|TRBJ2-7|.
CASSQLYEQYF
TGTGCCAGCAGTCAACTCTACGAGCAGTACTTC
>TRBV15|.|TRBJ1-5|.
CATSREGVAQHF
TGTGCCACCAGCAGAGAGGGAGTGGCCCAGCATTTT
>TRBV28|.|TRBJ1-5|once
CASSFRTGYSNQPQHF
TGTGCCAGCAGTTTCCGAACAGGGTACAGCAATCAGCCCCAGCATTTT
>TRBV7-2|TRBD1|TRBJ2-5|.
CASSPTGVETQYF
TGTGCCAGCAGCCCTACAGGGGTAGAGACCCAGTACTTC
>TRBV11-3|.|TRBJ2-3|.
CASSLEGGSTDTQYF
TGTGCCAGCAGCTTAGAGGGCGGGTCCACAGATACGCAGTATTTT
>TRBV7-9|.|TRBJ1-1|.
CSSSLVAGVTEAFF
TGTTCCAGCAGCTTAGTTGCAGGGGTTACTGAAGCTTTCTTT
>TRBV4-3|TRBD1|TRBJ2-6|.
CASSQDIQGGTNGLTF
TGCGCCAGCAGCCAAGATATACAGGGGGGTACCAACGGCCTGACTTTC
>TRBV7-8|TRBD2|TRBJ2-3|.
CASSSRLTSGPTDTQYF
TGTGCCAGCAGCTCACGCTTGACTAGCGGTCCCACAGATACGCAGTATTTT
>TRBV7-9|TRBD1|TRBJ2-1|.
CASSSTGYNEQFF
TGTGCCAGCAGCTCGACAGGGTACAATGAGCAGTTCTTC
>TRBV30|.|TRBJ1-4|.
CAWSSGVGEKLFF
TGTGCCTGGAGTTCGGGGGTCGGCGAAAAACTGTTTTTT
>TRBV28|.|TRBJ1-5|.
CASITPPGGPSNQPQHF
TGTGCCAGCATCACTCCGCCGGGGGGCCCTAGCAATCAGCCCCAGCATTTT
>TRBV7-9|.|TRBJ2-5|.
CASSLGGPPWETQYF
TGTGCCAGCAGCTTAGGTGGGCCCCCCTGGGAGACCCAGTACTTC